The rows below give T cell receptor beta chains drawn from one sample of a study of T cells in Graves' hyperthyroidism and ophthalmopathy. TCRdb itself ran the multiplex PCR reads through MiXCR, one entry per CDR3 protein. The repertoire holds approximately 510,000 distinct CDR3 sequences, with about a fifth as singletons. Sequencing input: blood. These receptor sequences come from a man younger than 35 with Graves' hyperthyroidism. The CDR3 runs from the conserved cysteine through the conserved F or W. A D gene is named only where the DNA matches it firmly. Size is stated for part of the rows, as once, few or many counts, or as a class when the clone is expanded.

TRBD1 TRBJ1-2 many TRBV29-1 TGCAGCGTCCGGGACAGGGGTCTCTGCACCTTC CSVRDRGLCTF
- TRBJ1-1 - TRBV19 TGTGCCAGTGAAAGGAACACTGAAGCTTGCTTT CASERNTEACF
- TRBJ1-5 many TRBV12-3/TRBV12-4 TGTGCCAGCAGTTCGACTACTCACCGAGGGCCCCACAATCAGCCCCAGCATTTT CASSSTTHRGPHNQPQHF
TRBD2 TRBJ2-2 - TRBV6-4 TGTGCCAGCAGTCCGGGACTAGCGGGGGGGCACACCGGGGAGCTGTTTTTT CASSPGLAGGHTGELFF
- TRBJ2-2 many TRBV19 TGTGCCAGTAGTTGGGGGTCAGAGACCGGGGAGCTGTTTTTT CASSWGSETGELFF
- TRBJ2-3 - TRBV12-3/TRBV12-4 TGTGCCAGCAGTTCGACGGCGGATACGCAGTATTTT CASSSTADTQYF
TRBD1 TRBJ2-7 few TRBV9 TGTGCCTCCGGGACAGGGACTGTCTACGAGCAGTACTTC CASGTGTVYEQYF
TRBD1 TRBJ2-7 many TRBV12-3/TRBV12-4 TGTGCCAGCAGGCCTAGACAGGGGAGGAACGAGCAGTACTTC CASRPRQGRNEQYF
TRBD2 TRBJ2-2 many TRBV12-3/TRBV12-4 TGTGCCAGCAGTTCCAGACTAGCGGGGGGGCCAAGCACCGGGGAGCTGTTTTTT CASSSRLAGGPSTGELFF
- TRBJ1-1 few TRBV28 TGTGCCAGCGAATTCCCGGGGGCTGAAGCTTTCTTT CASEFPGAEAFF
- TRBJ1-1 - TRBV12-3/TRBV12-4 TGTGCCAGTAAAATGGGGGGGGACACTGAAGCTTTCTTT CASKMGGDTEAFF
TRBD1 TRBJ2-5 many TRBV30 TGTGCCTGGAGGGTCGGACAGGGTGAAGAGACCCAGTACTTC CAWRVGQGEETQYF
- TRBJ2-5 - TRBV15 TGTGCCACCAGCAGAGGTTTGGCAGGGCAGTACCAAGAGACCCAGTACTTC CATSRGLAGQYQETQYF
- TRBJ1-2 few TRBV3-1 TGTGCCAGCAGCCCGTGGGGTTCGGATGGCTACACCTTC CASSPWGSDGYTF
- TRBJ1-1 many TRBV6-1 TGTGCCAGCATTGACAGCCCGAACACTGAAGCTTTCTTT CASIDSPNTEAFF
- TRBJ1-5 - TRBV2 TGTGCCAGCAGTGGGCAGGGCCATCAGCCCCAGCATTTT CASSGQGHQPQHF
- TRBJ2-4 few TRBV29-1 TGCAGCGTTGAATACGGAAACATTCAGTACTTC CSVEYGNIQYF
- TRBJ2-7 - TRBV28 TGTGCCAGCAGTCCTCACGGGACGTTTATCGGCGAGCAGTACTTC CASSPHGTFIGEQYF
- TRBJ2-7 few TRBV27 TGTGCCAGCAGTTTATTCCAGGGGCGTACCCTCTACGAGCAGTACTTC CASSLFQGRTLYEQYF
TRBD1 TRBJ2-7 - TRBV18 TGTGCCAGCTCACCTGACAGGGGAGACGAGCAGTACTTC CASSPDRGDEQYF
- TRBJ1-2 - TRBV5-1 TGCGCCAGCAGCGGGACCCCGACGGAAGCTAACTATGGCTACACCTTC CASSGTPTEANYGYTF
- TRBJ1-5 many TRBV12-3/TRBV12-4 TGTGCCAGCAGTTTGAAAGCTGGGCAGCCCCAGCATTTT CASSLKAGQPQHF
- TRBJ2-3 - TRBV9 TGTGCCAGCAGCCTTATAGGTTCTAGCACAGATACGCAGTATTTT CASSLIGSSTDTQYF
TRBD2 TRBJ2-7 - TRBV4-1 TGCGCCAGCAGCCAAGTTGATAGCGGGGTAGCCTACGAGCAGTACTTC CASSQVDSGVAYEQYF
- TRBJ1-1 many TRBV24-1 TGTGCCACCACCCGAGGTAGAGCTTTCTTT CATTRGRAFF
- TRBJ1-2 few TRBV20-1 TGCAGTGCTATAAGGCAGGGGTATGGCTACACCTTC CSAIRQGYGYTF
- TRBJ2-2 many TRBV2 TGTGCCAGCAGGATCGCACAGACCAACACCGGGGAGCTGTTTTTT CASRIAQTNTGELFF
- TRBJ1-1 many TRBV12-3/TRBV12-4 TGTGCCAAGGGGGGTTGTTGGTGGTGGAGCACTGAAGCTTTCTTT CAKGGCWWWSTEAFF
TRBD1 TRBJ1-3 many TRBV9 TGTGCCAGCAGCGGTGGGACAGCTGGAAACACCATATATTTT CASSGGTAGNTIYF
- TRBJ1-1 many TRBV5-1 TGCGCCAGCAGGTCCCCCCCAGCTACGGAAGCTTTCTTT CASRSPPATEAFF
- TRBJ2-2 many TRBV28 TGTGCCAGCAGTCCTACAGGGGACTCCGGGGAGCTGTTTTTT CASSPTGDSGELFF
- TRBJ1-1 many TRBV20-1 TGCAGTGCTAGTAGGGACCATGGGAAGTTT CSASRDHGKF
TRBD1 TRBJ1-3 many TRBV12-3/TRBV12-4 TGTGCCAGCAGCCTCGGGACAGCTACCTTCTCTGGAAACACCATATATTTT CASSLGTATFSGNTIYF
TRBD1 TRBJ2-7 many TRBV11-2 TGTGCCAGCAGCACCTACGGGACAGGGCGTTCTTTTGACGAGCAGTACTTC CASSTYGTGRSFDEQYF
TRBD1 TRBJ2-7 many TRBV28 TGTGCCAGCAGTCTCCCGGGGACAGCCGGCGAGCAGTACTTC CASSLPGTAGEQYF
- TRBJ1-2 few TRBV12-3/TRBV12-4 TGTGCCAGCAGTCCTCCAACTGGGCCTTCCCCCCATGGCTACACCTTC CASSPPTGPSPHGYTF
- TRBJ1-1 many TRBV27 TGTGCCAGCAAATCAGGGGAAGGCGCTGAAGCTTTCTTT CASKSGEGAEAFF
TRBD1 TRBJ2-7 once TRBV4-1 TGCGCCAGCAGCCAAGTGATGACAGGGAAGACCTACGAGCAGTACTTC CASSQVMTGKTYEQYF
- TRBJ1-2 few TRBV6-1 TGTGCCAGCAGTGAGGGGTTTCCCGGACAGAGGGTTCAGGGCTACACCTTC CASSEGFPGQRVQGYTF
- TRBJ1-5 many TRBV30 TGTGCTTTTTCCCGGGACGGTAGCAATCAGCCCCAGCATTTT CAFSRDGSNQPQHF
- TRBJ1-1 many TRBV20-1 TGCAGTGCTAGAGATCGGGGGGTTCTTTCTGGGGACACTGAAGCTTTCTTT CSARDRGVLSGDTEAFF
- TRBJ1-1 many TRBV12-3/TRBV12-4 TGTGCCAGCAGTTTCGGGGGTTCGGGCACTGAAGCTTTCTTT CASSFGGSGTEAFF
- TRBJ2-7 - TRBV28 TGTGCCAGCAGTACGTCCCACGAGCAGTACTTC CASSTSHEQYF
- TRBJ1-1 - TRBV7-9 TGTGCCAGCAGCCTACTCGGGGTCTCTGAAGCTTTCTTT CASSLLGVSEAFF
TRBD2 TRBJ2-5 - TRBV20-1 TGCAGTGCGCCGGGACTAGCGGGAGGGGGTCGGGAGACCCAGTACTTC CSAPGLAGGGRETQYF
- TRBJ2-2 many TRBV6-1 TGTGCCAGCAGTGCCACAGGGAGAGCGGGCACCGGGGAGCTGTTTTTT CASSATGRAGTGELFF
- TRBJ2-7 many TRBV6-2/TRBV6-3 TGTGCCAGTTCCCAACGGGGGCAGGCCTACGAGCAGTACTTC CASSQRGQAYEQYF
TRBD1 TRBJ1-1 many TRBV7-8 TGTGCCAGCAGCTTAGGGGACAGGAGGAACACTGAAGCTTTCTTT CASSLGDRRNTEAFF